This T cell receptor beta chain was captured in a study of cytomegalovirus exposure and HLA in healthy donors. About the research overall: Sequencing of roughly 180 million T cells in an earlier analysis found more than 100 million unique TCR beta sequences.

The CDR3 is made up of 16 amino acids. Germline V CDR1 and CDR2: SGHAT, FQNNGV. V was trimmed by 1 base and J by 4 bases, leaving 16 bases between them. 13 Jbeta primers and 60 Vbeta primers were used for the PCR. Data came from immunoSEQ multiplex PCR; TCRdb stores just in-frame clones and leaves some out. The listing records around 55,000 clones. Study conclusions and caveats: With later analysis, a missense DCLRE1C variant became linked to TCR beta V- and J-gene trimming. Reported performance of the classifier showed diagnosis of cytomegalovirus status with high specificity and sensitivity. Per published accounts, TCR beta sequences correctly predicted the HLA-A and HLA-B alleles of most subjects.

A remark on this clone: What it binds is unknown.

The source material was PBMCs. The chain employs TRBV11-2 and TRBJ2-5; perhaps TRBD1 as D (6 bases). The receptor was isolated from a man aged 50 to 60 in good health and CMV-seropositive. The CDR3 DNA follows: TGTGCCAGCAGCTTAGGGGTCGGACAGAGTGGAGAGACCCAGTACTTC. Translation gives CASSLGVGQSGETQYF.